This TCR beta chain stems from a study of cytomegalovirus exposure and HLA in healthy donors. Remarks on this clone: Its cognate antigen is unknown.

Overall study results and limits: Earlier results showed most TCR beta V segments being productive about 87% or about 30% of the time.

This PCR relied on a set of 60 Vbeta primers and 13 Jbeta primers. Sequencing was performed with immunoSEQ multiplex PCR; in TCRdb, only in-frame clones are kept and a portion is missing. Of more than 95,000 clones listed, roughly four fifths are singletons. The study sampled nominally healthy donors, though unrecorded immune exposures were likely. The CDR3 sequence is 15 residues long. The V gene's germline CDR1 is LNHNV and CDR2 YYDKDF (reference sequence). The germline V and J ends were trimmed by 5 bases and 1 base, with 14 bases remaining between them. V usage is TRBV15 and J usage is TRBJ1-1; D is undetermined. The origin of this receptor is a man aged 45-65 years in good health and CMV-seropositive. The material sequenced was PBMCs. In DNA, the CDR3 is TGTGCCACCAGCCCCGCCCTATCGGGGAACACTGAAGCTTTCTTT. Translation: CATSPALSGNTEAFF.